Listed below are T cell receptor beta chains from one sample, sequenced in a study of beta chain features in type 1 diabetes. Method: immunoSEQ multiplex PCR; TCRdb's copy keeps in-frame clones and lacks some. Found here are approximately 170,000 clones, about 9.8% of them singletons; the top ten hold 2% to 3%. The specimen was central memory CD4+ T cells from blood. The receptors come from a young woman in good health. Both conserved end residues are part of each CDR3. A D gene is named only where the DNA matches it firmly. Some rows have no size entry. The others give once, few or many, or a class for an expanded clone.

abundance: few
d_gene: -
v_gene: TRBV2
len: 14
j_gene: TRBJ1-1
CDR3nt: TGTGCCAGCAGTCTTATTTCAGTGAACACTGAAGCTTTCTTT
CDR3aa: CASSLISVNTEAFF

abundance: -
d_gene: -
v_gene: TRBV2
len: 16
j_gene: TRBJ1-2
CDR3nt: TGTGCCAGCACTGAAATACCGGGCCTAGGGGTTTATGGCTACACCTTC
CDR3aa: CASTEIPGLGVYGYTF

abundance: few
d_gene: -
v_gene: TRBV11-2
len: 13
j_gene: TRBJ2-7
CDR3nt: TGTGCCAGCAGCCCGACAGGATTCTACGAGCAGTACTTC
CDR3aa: CASSPTGFYEQYF

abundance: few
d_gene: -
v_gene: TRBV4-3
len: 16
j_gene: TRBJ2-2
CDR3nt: TGCGCCAGCAGCCTATTGGGGGCCTCGGGGACCGGGGAGCTGTTTTTT
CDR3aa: CASSLLGASGTGELFF

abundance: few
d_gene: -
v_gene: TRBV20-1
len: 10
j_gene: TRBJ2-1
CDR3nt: TGCAGTGCTAGGTGGGGCGAGCAGTTCTTC
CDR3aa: CSARWGEQFF

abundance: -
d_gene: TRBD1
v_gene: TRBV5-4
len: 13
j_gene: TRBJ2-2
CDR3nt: TGTGCCAGCAGCCGGACAGGGTCCGGGGAGCTGTTTTTT
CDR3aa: CASSRTGSGELFF

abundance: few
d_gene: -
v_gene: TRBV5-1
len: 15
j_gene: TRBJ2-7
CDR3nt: TGCGCCAGCAGCTTGCTGAGCGGAGCGTACTACGAGCAGTACTTC
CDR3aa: CASSLLSGAYYEQYF

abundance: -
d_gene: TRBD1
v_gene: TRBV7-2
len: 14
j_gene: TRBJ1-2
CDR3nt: TGTGCCAGCAGCCCCGGGACAGGGCGGTATGGCTACACCTTC
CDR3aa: CASSPGTGRYGYTF

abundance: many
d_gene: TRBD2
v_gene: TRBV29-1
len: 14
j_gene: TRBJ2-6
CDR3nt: TGCAGCGCGGGAGGGTTTTCGGGGGCCAACGTCCTGACTTTC
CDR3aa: CSAGGFSGANVLTF

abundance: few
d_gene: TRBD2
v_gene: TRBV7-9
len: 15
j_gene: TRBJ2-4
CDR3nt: TGTGCCAGCAGCGCCACTAGCGGGGGGATGAACATTCAGTACTTC
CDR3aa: CASSATSGGMNIQYF

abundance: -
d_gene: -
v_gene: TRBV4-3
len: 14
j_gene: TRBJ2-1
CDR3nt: TGCGCCAGCAGCCAAGATTCAAACAGCTATGAGCAGTTCTTC
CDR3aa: CASSQDSNSYEQFF

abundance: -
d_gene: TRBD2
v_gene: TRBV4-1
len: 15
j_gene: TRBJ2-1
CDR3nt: TGCGCCAGCAGCCAAGGTGCGGGAGGAGTAGCTGAGCAGTTCTTC
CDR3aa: CASSQGAGGVAEQFF

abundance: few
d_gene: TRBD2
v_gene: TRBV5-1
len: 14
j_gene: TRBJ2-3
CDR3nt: TGCGCCAGCGTCGGACTAGCGGGAGAAGATACGCAGTATTTT
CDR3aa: CASVGLAGEDTQYF

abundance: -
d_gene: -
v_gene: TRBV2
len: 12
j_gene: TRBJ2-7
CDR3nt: TGTGCCAGCAGATCCGTTAACTACGAGCAGTACTTC
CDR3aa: CASRSVNYEQYF

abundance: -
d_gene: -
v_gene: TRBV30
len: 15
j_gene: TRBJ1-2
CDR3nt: TGTGCCTGGAGGGAACCCTCGACAAGTACATATGGCTACACCTTC
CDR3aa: CAWREPSTSTYGYTF

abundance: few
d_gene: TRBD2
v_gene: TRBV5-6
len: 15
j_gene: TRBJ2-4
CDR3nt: TGTGCCAGCAGCTCCTCTGCGGGAGCCCAAAACATTCAGTACTTC
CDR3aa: CASSSSAGAQNIQYF

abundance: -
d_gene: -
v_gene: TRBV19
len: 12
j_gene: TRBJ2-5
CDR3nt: TGTGCCAGTAGTTCGGAAGCGGGGACCCAGTACTTC
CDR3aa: CASSSEAGTQYF

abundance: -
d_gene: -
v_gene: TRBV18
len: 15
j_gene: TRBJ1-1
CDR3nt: TGTGCCAGCTCACCACCAAGACAGCCAGACACTGAAGCTTTCTTT
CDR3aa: CASSPPRQPDTEAFF

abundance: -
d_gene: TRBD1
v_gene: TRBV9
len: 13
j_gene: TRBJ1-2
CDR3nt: TGTGCCAGCAGCGGTTTGACAGGGAACGGCTACACCTTC
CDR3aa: CASSGLTGNGYTF

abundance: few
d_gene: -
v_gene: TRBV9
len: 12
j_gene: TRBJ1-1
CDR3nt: TGTGCCAGCAGCGGGACAAGTGGGGAAGCTTTCTTT
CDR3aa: CASSGTSGEAFF

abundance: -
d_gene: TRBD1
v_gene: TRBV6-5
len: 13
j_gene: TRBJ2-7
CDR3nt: TGTGCCAGCAGGGGACAGGAGTACGACGAGCAGTACTTC
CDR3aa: CASRGQEYDEQYF

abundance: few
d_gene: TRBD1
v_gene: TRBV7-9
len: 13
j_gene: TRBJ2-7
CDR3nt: TGTGCCAGCAGCCACAGGGGCTCCTACGAGCAGTACTTC
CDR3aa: CASSHRGSYEQYF

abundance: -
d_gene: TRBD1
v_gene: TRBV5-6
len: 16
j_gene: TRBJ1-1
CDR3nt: TGTGCCAGCAGCTCTTACCCGGGACAGGGGAACACTGAAGCTTTCTTT
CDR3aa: CASSSYPGQGNTEAFF

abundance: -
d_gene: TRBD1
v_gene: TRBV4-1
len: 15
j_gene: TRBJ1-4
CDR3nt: TGCGCCAGCAGCCAACTGACAGGGTCCAATGAAAAACTGTTTTTT
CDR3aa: CASSQLTGSNEKLFF

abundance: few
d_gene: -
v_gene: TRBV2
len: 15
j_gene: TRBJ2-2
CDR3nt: TGTGCCAGCAGAGGGGGAACGGGCGGCACCGGGGAGCTGTTTTTT
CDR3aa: CASRGGTGGTGELFF

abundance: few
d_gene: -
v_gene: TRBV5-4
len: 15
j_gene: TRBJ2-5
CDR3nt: TGTGCCAGCAGCTCCAGGGTGGGTGGCCAAGAGACCCAGTACTTC
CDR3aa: CASSSRVGGQETQYF

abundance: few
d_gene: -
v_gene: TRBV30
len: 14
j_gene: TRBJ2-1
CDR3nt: TGTGCCTGGAGGCGGAGGGGGCCTTACAATGAGCAGTTCTTC
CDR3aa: CAWRRRGPYNEQFF